This T cell receptor (beta chain) was documented in a study of shared clonotypes between healthy human individuals. The CDR3 is 13 residues long. The V gene lost 2 bases and the J gene lost 5 bases, with 9 bases spanning the gap. Germline V gene lookup returns CDR1 MDHEN and CDR2 SYDVKM. Those who donated were healthy HIV-negative adults, with no recent acute infections or vaccinations reported. Produced via immunoSEQ multiplex PCR; TCRdb's table is partial and in-frame only. The table includes roughly 1,000,000 clones, approximately 78% detected once. This TCR was recovered from a man aged 18 to 29 in good health. Some clones in this sample may be carry-over from other donors' samples. V is TRBV28 and J is TRBJ1-2; D possibly corresponds to TRBD1 (5 bases). The sequencing input was memory CD4+ T cells from PBMCs. The subset is: CD45RA-negative fraction. CDR3 DNA: TGTGCCAGCAGTTTAGGGGCAGAGTATGGCTACACCTTC. This translates into CASSLGAEYGYTF.